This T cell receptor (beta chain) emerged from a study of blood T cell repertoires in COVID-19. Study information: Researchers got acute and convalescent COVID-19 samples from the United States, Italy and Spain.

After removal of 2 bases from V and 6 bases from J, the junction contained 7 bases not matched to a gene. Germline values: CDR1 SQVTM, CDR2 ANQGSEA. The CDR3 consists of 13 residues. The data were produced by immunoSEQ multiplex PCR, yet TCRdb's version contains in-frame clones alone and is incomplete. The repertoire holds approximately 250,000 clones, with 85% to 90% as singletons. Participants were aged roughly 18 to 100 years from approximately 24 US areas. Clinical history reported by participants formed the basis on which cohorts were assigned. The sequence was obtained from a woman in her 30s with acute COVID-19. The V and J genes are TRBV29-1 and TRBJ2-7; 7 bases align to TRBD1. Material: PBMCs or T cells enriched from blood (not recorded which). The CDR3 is CSVELTGPSEQYF. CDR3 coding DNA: TGCAGCGTTGAACTGACAGGGCCGTCCGAGCAGTACTTC.